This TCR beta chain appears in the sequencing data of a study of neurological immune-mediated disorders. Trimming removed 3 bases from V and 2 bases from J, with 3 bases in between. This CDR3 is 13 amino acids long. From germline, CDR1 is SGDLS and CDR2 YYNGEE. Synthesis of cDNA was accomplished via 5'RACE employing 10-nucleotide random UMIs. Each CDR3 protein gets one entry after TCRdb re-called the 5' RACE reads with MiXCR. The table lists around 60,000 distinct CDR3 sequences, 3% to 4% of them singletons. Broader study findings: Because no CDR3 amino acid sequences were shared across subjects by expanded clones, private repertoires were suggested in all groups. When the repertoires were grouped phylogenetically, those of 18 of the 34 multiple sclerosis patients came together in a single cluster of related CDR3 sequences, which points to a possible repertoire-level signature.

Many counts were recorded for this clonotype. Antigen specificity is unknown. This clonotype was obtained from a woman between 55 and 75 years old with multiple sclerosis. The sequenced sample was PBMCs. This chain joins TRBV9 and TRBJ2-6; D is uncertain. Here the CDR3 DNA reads TGTGCCAGCAGCGCAACTGGGGCCAACGTCCTGACTTTC. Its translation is CASSATGANVLTF.